This TCR beta chain is drawn from a study of cytomegalovirus exposure and HLA in healthy donors. About the study: Some 200 million T cells yielded 90 million to 130 million unique TCR beta sequences, as an earlier analysis found. Study results and caveats: Because they were indistinguishable, some V segments, including TRBV6-2 and TRBV6-3, were excluded.

PCR involved 60 Vbeta and 13 Jbeta primers. TCRdb's table, derived via immunoSEQ multiplex PCR, lists solely in-frame clones and lacks some. The table shows 82,000 or so clones, with over 9% occurring only once. As concerns this clone: Its antigen is not known.

The germline CDR1 and CDR2 sequences are SGHRS and YFSETQ. The V gene lost 0 bases and the J gene lost 8 bases, with 11 bases spanning the gap. This CDR3 comprises 13 residues. This chain connects TRBV5-1 to TRBJ1-2; unclear D gene. Specimen: PBMCs. The receptor was derived from a man aged 55-75 years in good health and CMV-seropositive. This chain's CDR3 is CASSLAQGSGYTF. CDR3 nucleotide sequence: TGCGCCAGCAGCTTGGCTCAAGGGAGCGGCTACACCTTC.